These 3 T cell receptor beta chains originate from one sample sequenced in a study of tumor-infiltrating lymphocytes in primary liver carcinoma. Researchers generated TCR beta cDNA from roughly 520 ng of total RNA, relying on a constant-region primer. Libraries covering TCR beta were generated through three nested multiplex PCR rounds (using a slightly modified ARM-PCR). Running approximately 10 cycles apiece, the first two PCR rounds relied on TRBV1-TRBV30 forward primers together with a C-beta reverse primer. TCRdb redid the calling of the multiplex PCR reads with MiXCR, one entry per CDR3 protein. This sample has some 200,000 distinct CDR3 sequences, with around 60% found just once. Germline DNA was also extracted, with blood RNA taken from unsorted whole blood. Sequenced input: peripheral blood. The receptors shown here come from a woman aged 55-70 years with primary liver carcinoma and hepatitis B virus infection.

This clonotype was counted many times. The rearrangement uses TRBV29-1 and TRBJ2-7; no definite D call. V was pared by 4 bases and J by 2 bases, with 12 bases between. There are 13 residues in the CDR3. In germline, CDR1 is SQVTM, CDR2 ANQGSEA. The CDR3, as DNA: TGCAGCGTTGCGCTGTCTTCGGCCTACGAGCAGTACTTC. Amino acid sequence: CSVALSSAYEQYF.

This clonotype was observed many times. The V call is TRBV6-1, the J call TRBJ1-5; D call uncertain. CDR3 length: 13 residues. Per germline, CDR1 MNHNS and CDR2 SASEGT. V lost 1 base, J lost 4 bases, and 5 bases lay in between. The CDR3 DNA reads TGTGCCAGCAGTGAAGTACAGAATCAGCCCCAGCATTTT. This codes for CASSEVQNQPQHF.

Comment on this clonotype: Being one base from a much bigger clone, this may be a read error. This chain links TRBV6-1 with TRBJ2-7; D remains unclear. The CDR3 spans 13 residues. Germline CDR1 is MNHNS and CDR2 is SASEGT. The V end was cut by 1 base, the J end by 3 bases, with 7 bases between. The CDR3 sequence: CASSEVGHYEQYF. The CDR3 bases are TGTGCCAGCAGTGAAGTAGGGCACTACGAGCAGTACTTC.